Presented here are 18 T cell receptor beta chains from one specimen sequenced in a study of blood T cells in healthy people across ages. The authors ran a second PCR of about 7 to 11 cycles using a sample-barcoded 5' primer and a J-beta primer mix. TCRdb redid the calling of the 5' RACE reads with MiXCR, one entry per CDR3 protein. The table has hundreds of thousands of distinct CDR3 sequences, 21% seen once. Sequenced: blood. The source is a man aged 70 or older in good health.

The chain carries TRBV28 and TRBJ1-6; D might be TRBD1 (5 bases). With 5 bases removed from V and 8 bases from J, the gap between germline ends came to 22 bases. This CDR3 is built from 17 residues. Germline V lookup: CDR1 MDHEN, CDR2 SYDVKM. The CDR3 DNA reads TGTGCCAGCAGTCACCTCCTTTTACGGGCGGGGGATTCACCCCTCCACTTT. Its protein is CASSHLLLRAGDSPLHF.

The V and J genes are TRBV28 and TRBJ2-7, with D perhaps TRBD2 (7 bases). Germline V gene sequence: CDR1 MDHEN, CDR2 SYDVKM. The V gene lost 5 bases and the J gene lost 6 bases, with 20 bases spanning the gap. The CDR3 is 15 amino acids. CDR3 residues: CASSPPRGAGVEQYF. CDR3 DNA: TGTGCCAGCAGTCCCCCACGGGGGGCGGGAGTCGAGCAGTACTTC.

J is TRBJ2-7 and V is TRBV12-3 or TRBV12-4, with D perhaps matching TRBD2 (5 bases). The CDR3 contains 14 residues. The ends were cut back, 2 bases at V and 0 bases at J, with 8 bases in the middle. The CDR3 DNA reads as TGTGCCAGCAGTTTAATAGCGATCTCCTACGAGCAGTACTTC. Encoded protein: CASSLIAISYEQYF.

In this sample, this clonotype turned up many times. The chain has TRBV7-9 and TRBJ2-5; D tentatively reads TRBD1 or TRBD2 (5 bases each). CDR1 and CDR2 (germline): SEHNR, FQNEAQ (reference sequence). Deletions cut 5 bases from V and 4 bases from J, with 14 bases between. The CDR3 contains 14 residues. The CDR3 nucleotides read TGTGCCAGCAGCAAGGGACGGGCCCCAGAGACCCAGTACTTC. It translates to CASSKGRAPETQYF.

The rearrangement joins TRBV29-1 to TRBJ1-3, with a weak D call TRBD1 (6 bases). The CDR3 totals 14 residues. Germline assignment: CDR1 SQVTM and CDR2 ANQGSEA. V was cut by 3 bases and J by 0 bases, with 9 bases left in between. CDR3 protein: CSVEDSSSGNTIYF. The CDR3 DNA follows: TGCAGCGTTGAGGACAGTAGCTCTGGAAACACCATATATTTT.

This clonotype has a handful of counts. The CDR3: CASSLTSGRGRETQYF. DNA for the CDR3: TGTGCCAGCAGCCTGACTAGCGGGAGGGGGAGAGAGACCCAGTACTTC. J is TRBJ2-5 and V is TRBV7-2, with TRBD2 matching 14 bases. V was pared by 5 bases and J by 4 bases, with 6 bases of the junction left unmatched. The CDR3 sequence is 16 residues long. Looked up from germline, CDR1 is SGHTA and CDR2 is FQGNSA.

This clonotype was counted a few times. The chain has TRBV15 and TRBJ2-3, with 8 positions matching TRBD2. The CDR3 covers 15 residues. V shed 1 base, J shed 0 bases, and the junction held 0 bases outside the gene matches. Germline V gene data show CDR1 as LNHNV and CDR2 as YYDKDF (reference sequence). CDR3 DNA: TGTGCCACCAGCAGAGGACTAGCGAGCACAGATACGCAGTATTTT. Amino acid sequence: CATSRGLASTDTQYF.

This clonotype was observed a handful of times. This chain uses TRBV7-9 with TRBJ2-5; no definite D call. The V end was cut by 1 base, the J end by 2 bases, with 8 bases between. CDR1 and CDR2 from the germline V gene are SEHNR and FQNEAQ (reference sequence). The CDR3 runs 14 residues. Written as DNA, the CDR3 is TGTGCCAGCAGCTTAGGCTCCCTACAAGAGACCCAGTACTTC. It specifies CASSLGSLQETQYF.

The rearrangement joins TRBV19 to TRBJ2-7, with 12 positions matching TRBD2. The J call may not be correct, given that the DNA end is closer to TRBJ2-1. CDR1 and CDR2 from the germline V gene are LNHDA and SQIVND (reference sequence). The CDR3 loop spans 15 amino acids. The CDR3 DNA reads as TGTGCCAGTAGTCAAACTAGCGGGAGGTTAAATGAGCAGTTCTTC. Protein product: CASSQTSGRLNEQFF.

This chain uses TRBV2 with TRBJ2-5; 12 bases fit TRBD1. Losses at the gene ends were 8 bases for V and 2 bases for J; bases not matched to a gene: 6. Germline lookup yields CDR1 SNHLY and CDR2 FYNNEI. The CDR3 consists of 15 residues. CDR3 sequence reads: CASGTGGLQQETQYF. The CDR3, as DNA: TGTGCCAGCGGGACAGGGGGCCTACAACAAGAGACCCAGTACTTC.

V usage is TRBV10-3 and J usage is TRBJ2-5; D might be TRBD2 (5 bases). The J call may not be correct, given that the DNA end is closer to TRBJ2-7. CDR1 is ENHRY and CDR2 is SYGVKD in the germline V gene. The length of the CDR3 is 16 residues. The CDR3 spells CAISRPQDSDSYEQYF. CDR3 coding DNA: TGTGCCATCAGTCGTCCCCAGGACTCCGATTCCTACGAGCAGTACTTC.

This clonotype was seen a handful of times. The chain uses TRBV2 and TRBJ2-5, with TRBD1 matching 8 bases. The germline V gene has CDR1 SNHLY and CDR2 FYNNEI. The CDR3 runs to 15 residues. After removal of 1 base from V and 1 base from J, the junction contained 2 bases not matched to a gene. CDR3 coding DNA: TGTGCCAGCAGTGAAGGACAGGGGCTCCAAGAGACCCAGTACTTC. It specifies CASSEGQGLQETQYF.

This clonotype was seen repeatedly, ten times or more. The chain joins TRBV5-1 to TRBJ1-5; D ambiguous. This CDR3 region has 13 residues. V lost 1 base and J lost 6, with 8 bases in between. Germline CDR1 is SGHRS and CDR2 is YFSETQ. CDR3 sequence: CASSLHPGQPQHF. CDR3 coding DNA: TGCGCCAGCAGCTTGCATCCGGGTCAGCCCCAGCATTTT.

The rearrangement uses TRBV7-2 and TRBJ2-3, with 8 bases that match TRBD2. V dropped 6 bases and J dropped 1; count of bases not matched to a gene: 9. The CDR3 contains 16 residues. Per germline, CDR1 SGHTA and CDR2 FQGNSA. The CDR3 bases are TGTGCCAGCAGGCAAACCGGGACTAGGGGCACAGATACGCAGTATTTT. Amino acid sequence: CASRQTGTRGTDTQYF.

This clonotype has only a few counts. This rearrangement joins TRBV28 to TRBJ2-3, with D perhaps matching TRBD2 (5 bases). CDR1 is MDHEN, CDR2 SYDVKM, per germline. This CDR3 is built from 14 residues. V was trimmed by 5 bases and J by 2 bases, leaving 11 bases between them. DNA for the CDR3: TGTGCCAGCAGTAGAGGGATTTTCACAGATACGCAGTATTTT. The encoded protein is CASSRGIFTDTQYF.

This clonotype turned up a few times. The chain joins TRBV28 to TRBJ2-5; the D gene is possibly TRBD1 (6 bases). The J call could be wrong; TRBJ2-7 is a better fit for the DNA end. Germline values: CDR1 MDHEN, CDR2 SYDVKM. CDR3 size: 15 residues. The CDR3 region is CASSLQGRLILEQYF. The CDR3 region has the DNA TGTGCCAGCAGTTTACAGGGGCGCCTGATCCTCGAGCAGTACTTC.

Only a few counts were recorded for this clonotype. The rearrangement joins TRBV6-2 or TRBV6-3 to TRBJ2-7, with no clear D. Germline CDR1 is MNHEY and CDR2 is SVGEGT. The CDR3 runs 13 residues. Trimming stripped 7 bases from V and 4 bases from J, with 14 bases between. The DNA of the CDR3 is TGTGCCAGCATGGGCAGGAGAGGTTACGAGCAGTACTTC. Protein sequence: CASMGRRGYEQYF.

This clonotype has just one count. V and J are TRBV25-1 and TRBJ1-2; D perhaps matches TRBD1 (6 bases). Trimming stripped 4 bases from V and 3 bases from J, with 9 bases between. The CDR3 is made up of 13 amino acids. Germline loops: CDR1 MGHDK, CDR2 SYGVNS. The CDR3: CASSVGTHYGYTF. The CDR3 nucleotides are TGTGCCAGCAGTGTCGGGACACACTATGGCTACACCTTC.